This TCR beta chain was documented in a study of T cell responses to AZD1222 COVID-19 vaccine. Whether given at about 4 or about 12 weeks, second doses were pooled. CDR1 PRHDT and CDR2 FYEKMQ come from the germline V gene (reference sequence). With 5 bases removed from V and 6 bases from J, the gap between germline ends came to 16 bases. The CDR3 is 14 residues long. The assay was immunoSEQ multiplex PCR, and TCRdb's table has in-frame clones only and misses some. This table has around 270,000 clones, around 92% appearing once. This material consisted of peripheral blood, taken 28 days after the second AZD1222 dose. The TCR was taken from an adult who received the AZD1222 COVID-19 vaccine. The V gene is TRBV13, the J gene TRBJ1-2; tentatively, D is TRBD1 (6 bases). The CDR3: CASSRGGRDNGYTF. Written as DNA, the CDR3 is TGTGCCAGCAGCCGGGGGGGCAGGGATAATGGCTACACCTTC.